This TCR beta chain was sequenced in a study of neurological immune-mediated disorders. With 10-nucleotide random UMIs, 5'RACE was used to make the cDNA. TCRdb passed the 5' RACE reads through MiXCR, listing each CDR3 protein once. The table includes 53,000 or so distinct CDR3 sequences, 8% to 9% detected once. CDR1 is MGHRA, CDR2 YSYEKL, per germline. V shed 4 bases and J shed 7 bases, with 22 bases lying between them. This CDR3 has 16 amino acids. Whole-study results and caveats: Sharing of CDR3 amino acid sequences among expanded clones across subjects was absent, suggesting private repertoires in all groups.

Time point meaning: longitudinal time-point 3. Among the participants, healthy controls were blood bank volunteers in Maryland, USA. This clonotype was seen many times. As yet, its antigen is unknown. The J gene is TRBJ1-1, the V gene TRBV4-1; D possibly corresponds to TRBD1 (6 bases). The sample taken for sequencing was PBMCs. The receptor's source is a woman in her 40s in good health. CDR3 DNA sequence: TGCGCCAGCAGCCTAGAAAAGGGCCAGGGGAGAGGTGAAGCTTTCTTT. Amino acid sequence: CASSLEKGQGRGEAFF.